These 27 T cell receptor beta chains originate from one sample sequenced in a study of cytomegalovirus exposure and HLA in healthy donors. A multiplex PCR was run with 60 Vbeta primers and 13 Jbeta primers. Profiled with immunoSEQ multiplex PCR; TCRdb holds only in-frame clones, not every one. Among approximately 190,000 clones, 82% were seen once, and the ten largest hold approximately 0.74%. Specimen: PBMCs. The origin of the receptors is a young woman in good health and CMV-seronegative.

The J gene is TRBJ1-4, the V gene TRBV7-2; D call uncertain. Germline loops: CDR1 SGHTA, CDR2 FQGNSA. The CDR3 covers 15 residues. The V end was cut by 4 bases, the J end by 7 bases, with 16 bases between. The CDR3 reads CASSYRAGRGEKLFF. The CDR3 nucleotides are TGTGCCAGCAGCTACCGGGCGGGAAGAGGTGAAAAACTGTTTTTT.

In DNA form, the CDR3 reads TGCGCCAGCAGCTTGACTTCTGGAACCTATGGAGACAATGAGCAGTTCTTC. Amino acid sequence: CASSLTSGTYGDNEQFF. The chain links TRBV5-1 to TRBJ2-1; D not certain. V lost 1 base and J 5 bases, leaving 19 bases between the germline ends. The length of the CDR3 is 17 residues. Germline V gene lookup returns CDR1 SGHRS and CDR2 YFSETQ. The variable domain in full, completed from reference TRBV5-1 and TRBJ2-1, reads KAGVTQTPRYLIKTRGQQVTLSCSPISGHRSVSWYQQTPGQGLQFLFEYFSETQRNKGNFPGRFSGRQFSNSRSEMNVSTLELGDSALYLCASSLTSGTYGDNEQFFGPGTRLTVL.

CDR3 bases: TGTGCCAGCTCCCGCGGGGAGGAGAATCAGCCCCAGCATTTT. This gives the protein CASSRGEENQPQHF. The chain couples TRBV18 to TRBJ1-5; the D is unclear. Germline V gene lookup returns CDR1 KGHSH and CDR2 LQKENI. The V end lost 6 bases, the J end lost 4 bases, and 13 bases lay between the germline ends. The CDR3 contains 14 residues.

The V and J genes are TRBV6-5 and TRBJ1-1, with D hard to call. The CDR3 covers 15 residues. Trimming stripped 0 bases from V and 4 bases from J, with 12 bases between. Germline V lookup: CDR1 MNHEY, CDR2 SVGAGI. The CDR3 protein is CASSYSILVGTEAFF. DNA for the CDR3: TGTGCCAGCAGTTACTCGATTCTCGTCGGCACTGAAGCTTTCTTT.

The J gene is TRBJ2-1, the V gene TRBV19; tentatively, D is TRBD1 (5 bases). Trimming removed 7 bases from V and 4 bases from J, with 8 bases in between. CDR3 size: 12 residues. Looked up from germline, CDR1 is LNHDA and CDR2 is SQIVND (reference sequence). The CDR3 spells CASTRGYNEQFF. The CDR3 DNA follows: TGTGCCAGTACAAGGGGTTACAATGAGCAGTTCTTC.

The chain recombines TRBV7-6 with TRBJ2-5; 9 nucleotides agree with TRBD1. Matching the DNA end better, TRBJ2-7 makes the J call doubtful. Germline V gene lookup returns CDR1 SGHVS and CDR2 FNYEAQ. This CDR3 is 14 amino acids long. Here the CDR3 reads CASSQSTGGYEQYF. The DNA for the CDR3 is TGTGCCAGCAGCCAATCGACAGGGGGGTACGAGCAGTACTTC.

The chain is built from TRBV2 and TRBJ2-6; D might be TRBD2 (6 bases). The CDR3 totals 15 residues. Trimming took off 6 bases at V and 0 bases at J, with 9 bases between the two ends. The germline CDR1 and CDR2 sequences are SNHLY and FYNNEI. The DNA of the CDR3 is TGTGCCAGCAGCCGGGAGAGCTCTGGGGCCAACGTCCTGACTTTC. Amino acids: CASSRESSGANVLTF.

The V and J genes are TRBV5-1 and TRBJ2-5; 8 bases fit TRBD1. V dropped 3 bases and J dropped 5; count of bases not matched to a gene: 9. Germline CDR1 SGHRS, CDR2 YFSETQ. The CDR3 is 15 amino acids. CDR3 nucleotides: TGCGCCAGCAGCTGGACAGGGTACACTTCGGAGACCCAGTACTTC. Amino acid sequence: CASSWTGYTSETQYF. The complete variable domain, with remaining parts taken from reference TRBV5-1 and TRBJ2-5, reads KAGVTQTPRYLIKTRGQQVTLSCSPISGHRSVSWYQQTPGQGLQFLFEYFSETQRNKGNFPGRFSGRQFSNSRSEMNVSTLELGDSALYLCASSWTGYTSETQYFGPGTRLLVL.

V usage is TRBV7-2 and J usage is TRBJ2-7; D uncertain. This CDR3 has 15 amino acids. V lost 1 base, J lost 5 bases, and 15 bases lay in between. Germline-derived CDR1 and CDR2 are SGHTA and FQGNSA. The CDR3 protein is CASSLGYAESHEQYF. Written as DNA, the CDR3 is TGTGCCAGCAGCTTAGGATACGCAGAAAGTCACGAGCAGTACTTC.

This clone has only one observation. The rearrangement links TRBV27 to TRBJ2-7; 7 bases fit TRBD2. The CDR3 runs 15 residues. Trimming removed 3 bases from V and 3 bases from J; junction bases left unmatched: 8. Germline loops: CDR1 MNHEY, CDR2 SMNVEV (reference sequence). The CDR3: CASSFSGAGYYEQYF. Here the CDR3 DNA reads TGTGCCAGCAGTTTTTCAGGAGCGGGATACTACGAGCAGTACTTC.

This clone was seen once. J is TRBJ2-5 and V is TRBV2, with a weak D call TRBD1 (6 bases). The J call may be faulty, since TRBJ2-7 better matches the DNA end. The CDR3 loop spans 14 amino acids. Germline V gene data show CDR1 as SNHLY and CDR2 as FYNNEI. CDR3 protein: CASSETTGNYEQYF. Written as DNA, the CDR3 is TGTGCCAGCAGTGAGACTACAGGGAACTACGAGCAGTACTTC.

The sample holds one count of this clone. The chain carries TRBV6-1 and TRBJ1-1; TRBD1 matches 11 bases. Germline V gene data show CDR1 as MNHNS and CDR2 as SASEGT. The length of the CDR3 is 13 residues. J gave up 8 bases and V 10 bases, and 9 bases lay outside the gene matches. CDR3 sequence reads: CATSTGQGAEAFF. For the CDR3, the DNA is TGTGCCACCTCAACCGGACAGGGGGCCGAAGCTTTCTTT.

The chain recombines TRBV5-1 with TRBJ2-7; 7 nucleotides line up with TRBD2. This CDR3 spans 17 amino acids. Germline CDR1 reads SGHRS; CDR2 reads YFSETQ. V trimming: 4 bases; J trimming: 4 bases; junction bases outside the gene matches: 17. For the CDR3, the DNA is TGCGCCAGCAGCGACGGAGGACTAGTGAGGGGCGGATACGAGCAGTACTTC. As protein: CASSDGGLVRGGYEQYF. The full variable domain, rest sourced from reference TRBV5-1 and TRBJ2-7, is KAGVTQTPRYLIKTRGQQVTLSCSPISGHRSVSWYQQTPGQGLQFLFEYFSETQRNKGNFPGRFSGRQFSNSRSEMNVSTLELGDSALYLCASSDGGLVRGGYEQYFGPGTRLTVT.

This chain uses TRBV5-1 with TRBJ2-2; perhaps TRBD2 as D (6 bases). V dropped 2 bases and J dropped 6 bases, with 11 bases sitting between them. CDR1 is SGHRS and CDR2 is YFSETQ in the germline V gene. This CDR3 is built from 14 residues. CDR3 sequence reads: CASSFSGPPGELFF. The CDR3 bases are TGCGCCAGCAGCTTTAGCGGTCCGCCCGGGGAGCTGTTTTTT.

The chain joins TRBV19 to TRBJ1-5; D is ambiguous. Germline V gives CDR1 LNHDA, CDR2 SQIVND (reference sequence). Deletions cut 3 bases from V and 4 bases from J, with 7 bases between. The CDR3 has 13 residues. This chain's CDR3 is CASSIALNQPQHF. In nucleotides, the CDR3 is TGTGCCAGTAGTATTGCGTTAAATCAGCCCCAGCATTTT. The variable domain in full, completed from reference TRBV19 and TRBJ1-5, reads DGGITQSPKYLFRKEGQNVTLSCEQNLNHDAMYWYRQDPGQGLRLIYYSQIVNDFQKGDIAEGYSVSREKKESFPLTVTSAQKNPTAFYLCASSIALNQPQHFGDGTRLSIL.

About this clone: An end of the junction differs from the germline gene, which may be a read error. This same CDR3 is encoded by further DNA sequences in the sample. V and J are TRBV5-1 and TRBJ2-3; TRBD1 matches at 10 bases. There are 15 residues in the CDR3. Germline assignment: CDR1 SGHRS and CDR2 YFSETQ. DNA for the CDR3: TGCGCCAGCAGCTCCCAGACAGGGGGCAAAGATACACAGTATTTT. This codes for CASSSQTGGKDTQYF.

The CDR3 loop is CSPEGTGAFEQYF. CDR3 DNA sequence: TGCAGCCCCGAGGGGACAGGGGCTTTCGAGCAGTACTTC. The chain links TRBV29-1 to TRBJ2-7; 10 bases map to TRBD1. CDR1 and CDR2 from the germline V gene are SQVTM and ANQGSEA. V was clipped by 8 bases and J by 6 bases; unmatched bases: 10. The CDR3 has 13 amino acids.

The chain uses TRBV10-3 and TRBJ2-7, with TRBD2 as a possible D gene (6 bases). The CDR3 contains 11 residues. Germline V gives CDR1 ENHRY, CDR2 SYGVKD. V shed 11 bases and J shed 12 bases, with 20 bases lying between them. The CDR3 loop is CALPLRDLWYF. CDR3 DNA: TGTGCCTTGCCCTTGCGGGACCTCTGGTACTTC.

The chain links TRBV15 to TRBJ2-1, with D perhaps matching TRBD2 (5 bases). V lost 5 bases to trimming and J lost 8 bases, with 13 bases between them. The germline CDR1 and CDR2 sequences are LNHNV and YYDKDF (reference sequence). This CDR3 contains 13 residues. The CDR3 sequence is CATSVAPQDEQFF. The DNA of the CDR3 is TGTGCCACCAGCGTAGCGCCGCAAGATGAGCAGTTCTTC.

The chain is built from TRBV18 and TRBJ1-1, with TRBD1 identical over 7 bases. Germline CDR1 and CDR2: KGHSH and LQKENI. Germline trimming cut 1 base from V and 2 bases from J; bases unmatched to any gene: 7. CDR3 length: 16 amino acids. The CDR3 nucleotides are TGTGCCAGCTCACCACTGGGGGGACAGTCCAACACTGAAGCTTTCTTT. It encodes CASSPLGGQSNTEAFF.

This CDR3 is CASSGGSGGGTDTQYF. The CDR3 DNA reads as TGTGCCAGCAGTGGCGGTAGCGGGGGGGGCACAGATACGCAGTATTTT. The chain combines TRBV6-1 with TRBJ2-3; 11 nucleotides align to TRBD2. The CDR3 is made up of 16 amino acids. Germline CDR1 is MNHNS and CDR2 is SASEGT. V shed 4 bases and J 1 base; nucleotides not matched to a gene: 4.

This chain connects TRBV28 to TRBJ2-7; 7 bases match TRBD1. With 6 bases clipped from V and 6 bases from J, the junction kept 5 bases outside the gene matches. The CDR3 has 12 residues. Germline assignment: CDR1 MDHEN and CDR2 SYDVKM. The CDR3 region is CASRLTGLEQYF. For the CDR3, the DNA is TGTGCCAGCAGGCTGACAGGGCTCGAGCAGTACTTC.

This chain uses TRBV11-2 with TRBJ2-7, with unresolved D. Germline values: CDR1 SGHAT, CDR2 FQNNGV. The CDR3 sequence is 12 residues long. V lost 2 bases to trimming and J lost 2 bases, with 4 bases between them. CDR3: CASSLSAYEQYF. In DNA, the CDR3 is TGTGCCAGCAGCTTAAGCGCCTACGAGCAGTACTTC.

The V call is TRBV5-1, the J call TRBJ1-1; D unclear. Germline CDR1 is SGHRS and CDR2 is YFSETQ. The CDR3 is made up of 16 amino acids. V gave up 5 bases and J gave up 0 bases, with 17 bases separating them. CDR3 sequence reads: CASRLLAATVNTEAFF. CDR3 nucleotides: TGCGCCAGCAGATTGTTGGCGGCTACCGTGAACACTGAAGCTTTCTTT. Combining the CDR3 with reference TRBV5-1 and TRBJ1-1 gives the whole variable domain KAGVTQTPRYLIKTRGQQVTLSCSPISGHRSVSWYQQTPGQGLQFLFEYFSETQRNKGNFPGRFSGRQFSNSRSEMNVSTLELGDSALYLCASRLLAATVNTEAFFGQGTRLTVV.

J is TRBJ1-1 and V is TRBV18; 9 bases are shared with TRBD1. CDR1 and CDR2 from the germline V gene are KGHSH and LQKENI. The CDR3 consists of 14 residues. Trimming at V came to 10 bases and at J to 0 bases, leaving 6 bases not matched to a gene. The CDR3 DNA is TGTGCCACGGATGGACAGGGGATGAACACTGAAGCTTTCTTT. Its translation: CATDGQGMNTEAFF. Variable domain in full (rest from reference TRBV18 and TRBJ1-1): NAGVMQNPRHLVRRRGQEARLRCSPMKGHSHVYWYRQLPEEGLKFMVYLQKENIIDESGMPKERFSAEFPKEGPSILRIQQVVRGDSAAYFCATDGQGMNTEAFFGQGTRLTVV.

The chain recombines TRBV25-1 with TRBJ2-2; 8 nucleotides match TRBD2. CDR1 and CDR2 (germline): MGHDK, SYGVNS. The CDR3 covers 16 residues. Losses at the gene ends were 8 bases for V and 5 bases for J; bases not matched to a gene: 13. CDR3 region: CASGGVLAGRTGELFF. Here the CDR3 DNA reads TGTGCCAGCGGGGGGGTGCTAGCGGGTCGAACCGGGGAGCTGTTTTTT. The full variable domain, in which reference TRBV25-1 and TRBJ2-2 provide the parts outside the CDR3, is EADIYQTPRYLVIGTGKKITLECSQTMGHDKMYWYQQDPGMELHLIHYSYGVNSTEKGDLSSESTVSRIRTEHFPLTLESARPSHTSQYLCASGGVLAGRTGELFFGEGSRLTVL.

The rearrangement links TRBV7-2 to TRBJ1-6; TRBD1 is a possible D gene (5 bases). The germline V gene encodes CDR1 SGHTA and CDR2 FQGNSA. The V end lost 2 bases, the J end lost 7 bases, and 6 bases lay between the germline ends. This CDR3 contains 13 residues. CDR3 sequence: CASSLRTNSPLHF. CDR3 DNA: TGTGCCAGCAGCTTAAGGACAAATTCACCCCTCCACTTT.